The 17 T cell receptor beta chains below were found in one sample sequenced in a study of cytomegalovirus exposure and HLA in healthy donors. A multiplex PCR was run with 60 Vbeta primers and 13 Jbeta primers. Sequencing used immunoSEQ multiplex PCR; TCRdb keeps in-frame clones, though not all of them. The sample records some 130,000 clones, 80% being singletons. Sequencing used PBMCs. All receptors come from a man under 40 in good health and CMV-seronegative.

The count of this clone is one. V gene TRBV29-1 combines with J gene TRBJ1-1; tentatively, D is TRBD1 (6 bases). This CDR3 is 11 amino acids long. Trimming removed 5 bases from V and 4 bases from J, with 8 bases in between. CDR1 is SQVTM and CDR2 is ANQGSEA in the germline V gene. CDR3: CSVNRATEAFF. The CDR3 coding sequence is TGCAGCGTTAACAGGGCCACTGAAGCTTTCTTT.

V usage is TRBV5-1 and J usage is TRBJ2-1; 10 positions agree with TRBD2. The CDR3 covers 16 residues. With V trimmed by 4 bases and J by 5 bases, 9 bases remained unmatched. Looked up from germline, CDR1 is SGHRS and CDR2 is YFSETQ. CDR3 residues: CASSPEREGPHNEQFF. The DNA for the CDR3 is TGCGCCAGCAGCCCAGAGCGGGAGGGCCCCCACAATGAGCAGTTCTTC.

The V and J genes are TRBV5-5 and TRBJ2-7, with D possibly TRBD2 on 5 matching bases. This CDR3 region has 14 residues. Deletions cut 3 bases from V and 1 base from J, with 11 bases between. CDR1 SGHKS and CDR2 YYEKEE come from the germline V gene (reference sequence). The CDR3 here is CASSSWTGSYEQYF. CDR3 sequence (DNA): TGTGCCAGCAGCTCGTGGACTGGTTCCTACGAGCAGTACTTC.

This clone was counted a single time. The chain recombines TRBV28 with TRBJ2-1, with 10 bases lining up with TRBD2. With V trimmed by 2 bases and J by 7 bases, 11 bases remained unmatched. Germline V gene data show CDR1 as MDHEN and CDR2 as SYDVKM. The CDR3 loop spans 17 amino acids. CDR3 sequence reads: CASSLATSGTTGNEQFF. DNA of the CDR3: TGTGCCAGCAGTTTAGCAACTAGCGGGACAACGGGGAATGAGCAGTTCTTC.

The rearrangement joins TRBV29-1 to TRBJ2-7; no definite D call. V lost 1 base, J lost 2 bases, and 6 bases lay in between. CDR3 length: 12 residues. From germline, CDR1 is SQVTM and CDR2 ANQGSEA. The CDR3 reads CSVEGETYEQYF. The CDR3 region has the DNA TGCAGCGTTGAAGGTGAGACCTACGAGCAGTACTTC.

V gene TRBV10-2 combines with J gene TRBJ2-5; the match to TRBD2 covers 7 bases. The end of the DNA fits TRBJ2-7 better, so the J call may be wrong. Germline lookup yields CDR1 WSHSY and CDR2 SAAADI. CDR3 length: 15 amino acids. The CDR3 DNA reads as TGCGCCAGCAGTAGACTGGCGGGAGTGTCCTACGAGCAGTACTTC. As protein: CASSRLAGVSYEQYF.

CDR3 protein: CASSSTRRLSYEQYF. In DNA form, the CDR3 reads TGTGCCAGCAGTTCTACAAGGAGGTTATCCTACGAGCAGTACTTC. J is TRBJ2-7 and V is TRBV28, with D perhaps TRBD2 (5 bases). V was pared by 4 bases and J by 1 base, with 14 bases between. The CDR3 totals 15 residues. Looked up from germline, CDR1 is MDHEN and CDR2 is SYDVKM.

Worth noting for this clone: At the DNA level, this CDR3 is encoded by other sequences in the same sample as well. The chain uses TRBV2 and TRBJ1-5; D remains ambiguous. The CDR3 loop spans 13 amino acids. Per the germline V gene, CDR1 is SNHLY and CDR2 is FYNNEI. V lost 4 bases and J lost 7, with 11 bases in between. The CDR3 protein is CASSVGGSQPQHF. The CDR3 DNA follows: TGTGCCAGCAGTGTTGGAGGGTCCCAGCCCCAGCATTTT.

This chain connects TRBV11-2 to TRBJ1-1, with 7 positions matching TRBD1. CDR1 and CDR2 from the germline V gene are SGHAT and FQNNGV. The CDR3 is 16 amino acids. Unmatched junction bases numbered 5, after V lost 1 base and J lost 0 bases. This chain's CDR3 is CASSLVRDSMNTEAFF. The DNA for the CDR3 is TGTGCCAGCAGCTTAGTTCGGGACAGCATGAACACTGAAGCTTTCTTT.

The table lists this clone with a few counts. V gene TRBV5-6 combines with J gene TRBJ2-1, with TRBD2 matching 10 bases. The germline CDR1 and CDR2 sequences are SGHDT and YYEEEE. The junction had 6 bases not matched to a gene; V was cut back by 4 bases and J by 8 bases. This CDR3 has 14 amino acids. The DNA of the CDR3 is TGTGCCAGCAGCCGGACTAGCGGTACGCATGAGCAGTTCTTC. Amino acids: CASSRTSGTHEQFF. Filled out from reference TRBV5-6 and TRBJ2-1, the complete variable domain reads DAGVTQSPTHLIKTRGQQVTLRCSPKSGHDTVSWYQQALGQGPQFIFQYYEEEERQRGNFPDRFSGHQFPNYSSELNVNALLLGDSALYLCASSRTSGTHEQFFGPGTRLTVL.

The V call is TRBV10-3, the J call TRBJ1-2; a weak D match, TRBD1 (5 bases). The CDR3 runs to 12 residues. V was cut by 4 bases and J by 8 bases, with 11 bases left in between. Germline V gives CDR1 ENHRY, CDR2 SYGVKD. CDR3 region: CAISGDGRGYTF. CDR3 bases: TGTGCCATCAGTGGGGACGGGAGGGGCTACACCTTC.

The chain carries TRBV28 and TRBJ1-5, with unresolved D. Trimming left V 0 bases short and J 6 bases short, with 6 bases between. Germline CDR1 MDHEN, CDR2 SYDVKM. The CDR3 has 13 residues. The CDR3 DNA reads as TGTGCCAGCAGTTTATGGGCAGGTCAGCCCCAGCATTTT. Its protein product is CASSLWAGQPQHF.

The rearrangement uses TRBV7-9 and TRBJ2-2; 8 bases agree with TRBD1. V trimming: 4 bases; J trimming: 4 bases; junction bases outside the gene matches: 5. The CDR3 spans 15 residues. Germline V lookup: CDR1 SEHNR, CDR2 FQNEAQ (reference sequence). In DNA, the CDR3 is TGTGCCAGCAGCTCAACACAGGGGGGCACCGGGGAGCTGTTTTTT. It translates to CASSSTQGGTGELFF. Variable domain in full (rest from reference TRBV7-9 and TRBJ2-2): DTGVSQNPRHKITKRGQNVTFRCDPISEHNRLYWYRQTLGQGPEFLTYFQNEAQLEKSRLLSDRFSAERPKGSFSTLEIQRTEQGDSAMYLCASSSTQGGTGELFFGEGSRLTVL.

This chain links TRBV14 with TRBJ1-3; D unresolved. The CDR3 consists of 15 residues. CDR1 and CDR2 (germline): SGHDN, FVKESK. Trimming took 5 bases from V and 4 from J, leaving 15 bases between them. CDR3 coding DNA: TGTGCCAGCAGCGAGTATTGGGGAGCCGGAAACACCATATATTTT. This encodes CASSEYWGAGNTIYF.

This clone was observed a handful of times. The chain recombines TRBV5-4 with TRBJ1-4; TRBD1 agrees at 7 bases. The CDR3 has 15 residues. The J segment lost 2 bases and the V segment lost 3 bases, leaving 4 bases of the junction unmatched. CDR1 and CDR2 from the germline V gene are SGHNT and YYREEE (reference sequence). The CDR3 nucleotides read TGTGCCAGCAGCTCCCCGGGACAGACTAATGAAAAACTGTTTTTT. Translated: CASSSPGQTNEKLFF.

V and J are TRBV5-4 and TRBJ2-7, with a weak D call TRBD2 (7 bases). The germline gives CDR1 SGHNT, CDR2 YYREEE (reference sequence). The germline V and J ends were trimmed by 2 bases and 4 bases, with 22 bases remaining between them. This CDR3 has 17 amino acids. The CDR3 coding sequence is TGTGCCAGCAGCTTCGGAGGGGGGGGAGATGAAGGGTACGAGCAGTACTTC. Translating it yields CASSFGGGGDEGYEQYF.

This clone has just a few counts. The chain employs TRBV19 and TRBJ1-1, with TRBD1 matching over 7 bases. Losses at the gene ends were 3 bases for V and 7 bases for J; bases not matched to a gene: 8. Looked up from germline, CDR1 is LNHDA and CDR2 is SQIVND (reference sequence). This CDR3 is built from 14 residues. The CDR3 bases are TGTGCCAGTAGTATTTTGGGCAGGGGGGATGAAGCTTTCTTT. This codes for CASSILGRGDEAFF.